The clone carrying this T cell receptor (beta chain) has more than one count but fewer than ten. Germline V lookup: CDR1 SNHLY, CDR2 FYNNEI. The CDR3 has 13 amino acids. Trimming pared 10 bases from V and 8 bases from J, leaving 20 bases between. TCRbeta libraries were built with three rounds of nested PCR, modified from ARM-PCR. TCRdb ran MiXCR on the multiplex PCR reads and lists one entry per CDR3 protein. This table holds approximately 76,000 distinct CDR3 sequences, less than 75% found once. This specimen comes from a study of tumor and adjacent non-tumor tissue in lung cancer. Study summary: Patients comprised about a dozen adenocarcinoma, a couple of squamous cell carcinoma and 1 small cell lung cancer. About 4.17 million productive TCRbeta reads were obtained per sample on average.

The template was RNA from unsorted bulk tissue. The sequenced material came from lung tumor tissue. The chain couples TRBV2 to TRBJ1-2, with unresolved D. This clonotype was obtained from a woman in her sixties or seventies with non-small cell lung cancer. This chain's CDR3 is CATNGITLEGYTF. CDR3 nucleotide sequence: TGTGCCACCAACGGGATCACTCTGGAGGGCTACACCTTC.